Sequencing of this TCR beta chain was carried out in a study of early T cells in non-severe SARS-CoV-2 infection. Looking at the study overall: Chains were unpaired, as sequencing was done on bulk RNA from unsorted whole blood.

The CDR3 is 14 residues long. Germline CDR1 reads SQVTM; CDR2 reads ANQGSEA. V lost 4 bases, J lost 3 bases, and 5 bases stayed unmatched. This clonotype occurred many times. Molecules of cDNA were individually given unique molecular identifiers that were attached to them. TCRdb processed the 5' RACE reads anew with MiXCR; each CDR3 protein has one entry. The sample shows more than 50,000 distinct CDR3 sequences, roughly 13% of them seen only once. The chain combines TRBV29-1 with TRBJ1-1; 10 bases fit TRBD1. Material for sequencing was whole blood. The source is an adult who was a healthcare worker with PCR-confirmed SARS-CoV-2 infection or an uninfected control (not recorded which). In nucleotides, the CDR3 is TGCAGCGTTGGGGGACAGGGGATGTACACTGAAGCTTTCTTT. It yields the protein CSVGGQGMYTEAFF.